Shown below are 31 T cell receptor beta chains from a single sample sequenced in a study of tissue T cells after allogeneic stem cell transplantation. The time point: mouse harvest day 14 after allogeneic transplant. The graft held 10^6 splenic CD5+ T cells and 10^7 T-cell-depleted bone marrow cells. The table came from immunoSEQ multiplex PCR; TCRdb's copy has only in-frame clones and leaves some out. The sample includes 3,000 or so clones, just under 45% of them seen just once. Sequences were obtained from gut tissue. The receptors derive from a female BALB/c mouse given C57BL/6 T cells with graft-versus-host disease after an allogeneic hematopoietic cell transplant.

This clone is large within its sample. Any gene name here is a mouse gene name. The read terminates 1 residue before the CDR3 end, so the remaining end is supplied by the germline J gene. The chain links TRBV13-2 to TRBJ2-5; 13 bases match TRBD2. The CDR3 extends over 16 amino acids. Trimming cost V 2 bases and J 2 bases; bases outside gene matches: 2. Looked up from germline, CDR1 is NNHNN and CDR2 is SYGAGS (reference sequence). The CDR3 loop is CASGEGLGGFQDTQYF. Incomplete CDR3 DNA: TGTGCCAGCGGTGAGGGACTGGGGGGGTTCCAAGACACCCAGTAC.

Notes on this clone: Any gene name here is a mouse gene name. The CDR3 is cut off 1 residue early in the read; its end comes from the germline J gene. This chain connects TRBV3 to TRBJ1-3, with D uncertain. The CDR3 runs to 14 residues. Trimming removed 4 bases at V and 0 bases at J, with 7 bases between. Germline lookup yields CDR1 SNHLY and CDR2 FYNGKV (reference sequence). The part of the CDR3 DNA that was read is TGTGCCAGCAGCTACGGGTATTCTGGAAATACGCTCTAT. It translates to CASSYGYSGNTLY. The full-length CDR3 reads as CASSYGYSGNTLYF.

With respect to this clone: Gene names and germline refer to mouse. The CDR3 end lies 1 residue beyond the end of the read and is filled in from the germline J gene. The genes are TRBV23 and TRBJ2-5. There are 12 residues in the CDR3. Germline-derived CDR1 and CDR2 are KGHTA and FQNQQP. The sequenced CDR3 bases are TGCTCCAGCAGTCATAACCAAGACACCCAGTAC. It codes for CSSSHNQDTQY. The complete CDR3 protein is CSSSHNQDTQYF.

For this clone: Genes and germline come from the mouse. This chain's CDR3 is CASSLRDNTLYF. CDR3 DNA (partial): TGTGCCAGCAGTCTGCGGGACAACACCTTGTAC. The chain is built from TRBV26 and TRBJ2-4; either TRBD1 or TRBD2 may fit D (5 bases each). The read comes to an end 1 residue before the CDR3 does, leaving the germline J gene to fill in the end. Germline V gene data show CDR1 as KGHPV and CDR2 as FQNQEV (reference sequence). V was trimmed by 2 bases and J by 6 bases, leaving 6 bases between them. This CDR3 has 12 amino acids.

About this clone itself: The listed genes are named as in mouse. The CDR3 end lies 1 residue beyond the end of the read and is filled in from the germline J gene. The chain links TRBV26 to TRBJ2-5; perhaps TRBD1 as D (6 bases). Germline CDR1 reads KGHPV; CDR2 reads FQNQEV (reference sequence). V was shortened by 4 bases and J by 0 bases, with 11 bases between the two germline ends. This CDR3 spans 15 amino acids. The CDR3 sequence: CASSRQAINQDTQYF. The CDR3 DNA, read in part, is TGTGCCAGCAGTCGACAGGCTATTAACCAAGACACCCAGTAC.

A note on this clone: The gene symbols are mouse symbols. The DNA read from the CDR3 is TGTGCCAGCAGTCCGCAGAGTGCAGAAACGCTGTAT. Protein product: CASSPQSAETLY. Given in full, the CDR3 is CASSPQSAETLYF. The J gene is TRBJ2-3, the V gene TRBV26; no clear D. The CDR3 goes on 1 residue after the read ends, and that part is filled in from the germline J gene. The CDR3 has 13 residues. Trimming left V 4 bases short and J 0 bases short, with 5 bases between. CDR1 is KGHPV, CDR2 FQNQEV, per germline (reference sequence). Together with reference TRBV26 and TRBJ2-3, the CDR3 gives the full variable domain: NSKVIQTPRYLVKGQGQKAKMRCIPEKGHPVVFWYQQNKNNEFKFLINFQNQEVLQQIDMTEKRFSAECPSNSPCSLEIQSSEAGDSALYLCASSPQSAETLYFGSGTRLTVL.

On this clone: Mouse names are used for the genes. The read terminates 1 residue ahead of where the CDR3 ends, so the germline J gene completes it. This chain links TRBV26 with TRBJ1-3; D possibly corresponds to TRBD1 (5 bases). CDR3 length: 16 residues. The germline V gene has CDR1 KGHPV and CDR2 FQNQEV (reference sequence). V lost 1 base and J 0 bases, leaving 10 bases between the germline ends. The DNA read from the CDR3 is TGTGCCAGCAGTCTGTGGCAGGGAAATTCTGGAAATACGCTCTAT. Its protein is CASSLWQGNSGNTLY. The CDR3 in full is CASSLWQGNSGNTLYF.

Comment on this clone: The genes are named according to mouse. The read finishes 1 residue shy of the CDR3 end, and the germline J gene is used to complete it. The V gene is TRBV4, the J gene TRBJ2-4; the D gene is possibly TRBD1 (5 bases). Germline-derived CDR1 and CDR2 are LGHDT and YNNKQL (reference sequence). V shed 4 bases and J shed 8 bases, with 10 bases lying between them. The CDR3 runs 12 residues. CDR3 DNA, as far as it was read: TGTGCCAGCAGCTTCAGGGAGGGCACCTTGTAC. Amino acids: CASSFREGTLY. The whole CDR3 is CASSFREGTLYF. Complete variable domain (other parts from reference TRBV4 and TRBJ2-4): ETAVFQTPNYHVTQVGNEVSFNCKQTLGHDTMYWYKQDSKKLLKIMFSYNNKQLIVNETVPRRFSPQSSDKAHLNLRIKSVEPEDSAVYLCASSFREGTLYFGAGTRLSVL.

With respect to this clone: Mouse gene names apply. Read coverage stops 1 residue before the CDR3 terminus; the germline J gene supplies the remainder. The chain combines TRBV26 with TRBJ2-5, with TRBD2 matching over 12 bases. CDR3 length: 14 amino acids. Germline CDR1 and CDR2: KGHPV and FQNQEV (reference sequence). V lost 3 bases and J lost 7; bases outside the gene matches: 2. The DNA read from the CDR3 is TGTGCCAGCAGTCTCGGGACTGGGGGGAACACCCAGTAC. This translates into CASSLGTGGNTQY. The whole CDR3 sequence is CASSLGTGGNTQYF.

Worth noting for this clone: Genes and germline come from the mouse. The CDR3 end lies 1 residue beyond the end of the read and is filled in from the germline J gene. The rearrangement links TRBV26 to TRBJ1-5; D gene uncertain. V was clipped by 2 bases and J by 4 bases, with 6 bases between them. This CDR3 region has 13 residues. Per the germline V gene, CDR1 is KGHPV and CDR2 is FQNQEV (reference sequence). The chain's CDR3 is CASSLEQNQAPLF. CDR3 DNA (partial): TGTGCCAGCAGTCTGGAACAAAACCAGGCTCCGCTT.

This clone was observed a handful of times. The genes and germline here are from mouse. Read data end 1 residue before the CDR3 end; the end is taken from the germline J gene. The chain links TRBV19 to TRBJ2-7; 9 nucleotides line up with TRBD2. V was pared by 5 bases and J by 8 bases, with 5 bases of the junction left unmatched. CDR1 FNHDT and CDR2 SITEND come from the germline V gene (reference sequence). The CDR3 consists of 12 residues. CDR3 protein: CASSPGLGKQYF. The sequenced part of the CDR3 DNA is TGTGCCAGCAGCCCTGGACTGGGGAAACAGTAC.

Note on this clone: Any gene name here is a mouse gene name. The CDR3 loop is CSSSHAGLDTEVFF. CDR3 bases read: TGCTCCAGCAGTCATGCGGGACTGGACACAGAAGTCTTC. The rearrangement joins TRBV23 to TRBJ1-1. With the read ending 1 residue before the CDR3 end, the germline J gene is used to fill in that end. The CDR3 sequence is 14 residues long. Germline CDR1 reads KGHTA; CDR2 reads FQNQQP.

By its share, this clone is large (0.1 to 1%). Genes and germline come from the mouse. The read halts 1 residue ahead of the CDR3 end, with the missing end drawn from the germline J gene. This chain uses TRBV26 with TRBJ1-4; D is uncertain. This CDR3 is built from 12 residues. Between the trimmed V and J ends, which lost 4 bases and 2 bases, there was a span of 2 bases. The germline V gene has CDR1 KGHPV and CDR2 FQNQEV (reference sequence). The CDR3 bases that were read are TGTGCCAGCAGTCAGTCCAACGAAAGATTATTT. Protein sequence: CASSQSNERLF. The entire CDR3 protein is CASSQSNERLFF.

Turning to this clone: Gene names and germline refer to mouse. The sequenced fragment ends 1 residue before the CDR3 boundary, so the rest is inferred from the germline J gene. The chain links TRBV2 to TRBJ1-6; TRBD1 is a possible D gene (5 bases). TRBJ1-6 is given ORF status, its function remaining uncertain. Germline loops: CDR1 LGHNA, CDR2 YSYQKL. This CDR3 is built from 15 residues. V lost 0 bases and J 3 bases, leaving 6 bases between the germline ends. CDR3: CASSQERGYNSPLYF. The part of the CDR3 DNA that was read is TGTGCCAGCAGCCAAGAAAGGGGCTATAATTCGCCCCTCTAC.

This clone turned up a few times. Gene names are the mouse ones. The read falls 1 residue short of the CDR3 end, and the missing part is taken from the germline J gene. The chain is built from TRBV26 and TRBJ2-2, with a tentative D call TRBD1 (6 bases). Germline CDR1 reads KGHPV; CDR2 reads FQNQEV (reference sequence). The CDR3 covers 14 residues. The germline V and J ends were trimmed by 4 bases and 0 bases, with 6 bases remaining between them. CDR3 in amino acids: CASSRQANTGQLYF. The CDR3 bases that were read are TGTGCCAGCAGTCGACAGGCAAACACCGGGCAGCTCTAC.

Relative to its sample, this clone is large. Germline and genes: mouse. Read data end 1 residue before the CDR3 end; the end is taken from the germline J gene. The V call is TRBV12-2, the J call TRBJ1-3, with 9 bases that match TRBD1. The CDR3 covers 14 residues. Germline CDR1 and CDR2: SGHLS and HYDKME. Unmatched junction bases numbered 4, after V lost 4 bases and J lost 4 bases. CDR3 bases read: TGTGCCAGCTCACACAGGGGGCGGGGAAATACGCTCTAT. This codes for CASSHRGRGNTLY. The complete CDR3 sequence is CASSHRGRGNTLYF.

Of note for this clone: Gene names follow the mouse nomenclature. The CDR3 extends 1 residue past the end of the read, so its final part is completed from the germline J gene. This chain links TRBV29 with TRBJ1-2; D is unresolved. The CDR3 loop spans 11 amino acids. Trimming took off 5 bases at V and 1 base at J, with 2 bases between the two ends. CDR1 and CDR2 from the germline V gene are MSHET and SYDVDS. CDR3 residues: CASSGNSDYTF. The CDR3 bases that were read are TGTGCTAGCAGTGGAAACTCCGACTACACC.

Judged by abundance, this clone is medium-sized. Germline and genes here are mouse. CDR3 DNA (partial): TGTGCCAGCAGTGTCTCCGGGACAACCTATGAACAGTAC. Its protein is CASSVSGTTYEQY. The whole CDR3 region reads CASSVSGTTYEQYF. The chain carries TRBV26 and TRBJ2-7; the D gene is possibly TRBD1 (6 bases). The CDR3 extends 1 residue past the end of the read, so its final part is completed from the germline J gene. V gave up 5 bases and J gave up 2 bases, with 13 bases separating them. The CDR3 covers 14 residues. The germline V gene has CDR1 KGHPV and CDR2 FQNQEV (reference sequence). Filled out from reference TRBV26 and TRBJ2-7, the complete variable domain reads NSKVIQTPRYLVKGQGQKAKMRCIPEKGHPVVFWYQQNKNNEFKFLINFQNQEVLQQIDMTEKRFSAECPSNSPCSLEIQSSEAGDSALYLCASSVSGTTYEQYFGPGTRLTVL.

In regard to this clone: These gene names are mouse names. The read finishes 1 residue shy of the CDR3 end, and the germline J gene is used to complete it. The chain employs TRBV26 and TRBJ2-7; D call uncertain. The CDR3 spans 11 residues. The V end lost 0 bases, the J end lost 7 bases, and 4 bases lay between the germline ends. The germline CDR1 and CDR2 sequences are KGHPV and FQNQEV (reference sequence). Partial CDR3 DNA: TGTGCCAGCAGTCTGTCTGGGGAACAGTAC. It yields the protein CASSLSGEQY. The full CDR3 reads CASSLSGEQYF.

A note on this clone: The germline and genes are mouse ones. The missing CDR3 end, 1 residue past where the read stops, is filled in from the germline J gene. V usage is TRBV12-1 and J usage is TRBJ2-7, with 9 positions matching TRBD1. CDR3 length equals 13 residues. V lost 6 bases, J lost 4 bases, and 6 bases stayed unmatched. The germline V gene has CDR1 SGHSN and CDR2 HYEKVE. The CDR3 loop is CASSFGTGYEQYF. The covered CDR3 bases are TGTGCCAGCAGCTTTGGGACAGGGTATGAACAGTAC.

In its sample, this clone was seen a few times. Mouse germline and gene names are used. The read halts 1 residue ahead of the CDR3 end, with the missing end drawn from the germline J gene. The rearrangement joins TRBV26 to TRBJ1-1; 9 nucleotides agree with TRBD1. This CDR3 comprises 13 residues. The germline V gene encodes CDR1 KGHPV and CDR2 FQNQEV (reference sequence). V shed 3 bases, J shed 6 bases, and the junction held 2 bases outside the gene matches. CDR3 amino acids: CASSLTGGAEVFF. The DNA read from the CDR3 is TGTGCCAGCAGTCTCACAGGGGGCGCAGAAGTCTTC.

On this clone: The genes are named according to mouse. The read ends 1 residue before the CDR3 terminus; that terminus is restored from the germline J gene. The V and J genes are TRBV3 and TRBJ2-2; D call uncertain. The CDR3 consists of 13 residues. The V gene lost 6 bases and the J gene lost 0 bases, with 5 bases spanning the gap. CDR1 and CDR2 (germline): SNHLY, FYNGKV (reference sequence). CDR3 protein: CASRQSNTGQLYF. The sequenced part of the CDR3 DNA is TGTGCCAGCAGACAATCAAACACCGGGCAGCTCTAC.

Concerning this clone itself: Mouse names are used for the genes. The DNA ends 1 residue before the CDR3 does, and the rest of the CDR3 is filled in from the germline J gene. The rearrangement joins TRBV14 to TRBJ1-4; D ambiguous. The CDR3 is made up of 13 amino acids. Germline V gene lookup returns CDR1 SGHDT and CDR2 FRDEAV. The V gene lost 7 bases and the J gene lost 6 bases, with 13 bases spanning the gap. The sequenced CDR3 bases are TGTGCCAGCTCTCTACCAGGCCACGAAAGATTATTT. This encodes CASSLPGHERLF. The complete CDR3 protein is CASSLPGHERLFF.

For this clone: The listed genes are named as in mouse. The read terminates 1 residue before the CDR3 end, so the remaining end is supplied by the germline J gene. This chain joins TRBV26 and TRBJ2-1; D call uncertain. V was clipped by 2 bases and J by 3 bases, with 5 bases between them. This CDR3 contains 13 residues. Germline V gene data show CDR1 as KGHPV and CDR2 as FQNQEV (reference sequence). The part of the CDR3 DNA that was read is TGTGCCAGCAGTCTGAACAGCTATGCTGAGCAGTTC. Translation gives CASSLNSYAEQF. From start to end, the CDR3 is CASSLNSYAEQFF.

This clone showed up just a few times. The genes are named according to mouse. With the read ending 1 residue before the CDR3 end, the germline J gene is used to fill in that end. The V call is TRBV24, the J call TRBJ2-4; D is unresolved. The CDR3 has 12 residues. Looked up from germline, CDR1 is KGHTA and CDR2 is FRNEEI. The V gene lost 2 bases and the J gene lost 8 bases, with 8 bases spanning the gap. CDR3 region: CASSLRPSTLYF. Partial CDR3 DNA: TGTGCCAGCAGTCTGCGTCCCTCCACCTTGTAC.

Comment on this clone: The genes and germline here are from mouse. CDR3 region: CASSLPGQNTEVFF. CDR3 bases read: TGTGCCAGCAGTCTCCCGGGACAGAACACAGAAGTCTTC. V gene TRBV26 combines with J gene TRBJ1-1, with D possibly TRBD1 on 5 matching bases. Sequencing ends 1 residue short of the CDR3 end; the germline J gene provides the rest. Trimming left V 3 bases short and J 0 bases short, with 8 bases between. The CDR3 spans 14 residues. Germline CDR1 KGHPV, CDR2 FQNQEV (reference sequence).

This clone showed up just a few times. Gene and germline names: mouse. With the read ending 1 residue before the CDR3 end, the germline J gene is used to fill in that end. This chain connects TRBV26 to TRBJ1-4; the match to TRBD1 covers 8 bases. This CDR3 is 15 amino acids long. The germline V gene encodes CDR1 KGHPV and CDR2 FQNQEV (reference sequence). The trim removed 3 bases at V and 4 bases at J, leaving 4 bases unmatched. The part of the CDR3 DNA that was read is TGTGCCAGCAGTCTATGGACAGGGAACAACGAAAGATTATTT. It is translated as CASSLWTGNNERLF. The full-length CDR3 reads as CASSLWTGNNERLFF.

Of note for this clone: Mouse names are used for the genes. The DNA ends 1 residue before the CDR3 does, and the rest of the CDR3 is filled in from the germline J gene. This chain joins TRBV12-2 and TRBJ2-5; either TRBD1 or TRBD2 may fit D (6 bases each). V was shortened by 4 bases and J by 2 bases, with 12 bases between the two germline ends. The CDR3 loop spans 14 amino acids. CDR1 and CDR2 from the germline V gene are SGHLS and HYDKME. CDR3 DNA (partial): TGTGCCAGCTCCCGGGGGCGCGTCCAAGACACCCAGTAC. Translation gives CASSRGRVQDTQY. The entire CDR3 sequence reads CASSRGRVQDTQYF.

As concerns this clone: Gene names and germline match the mouse. The read gets to within 1 residue of the CDR3 end, and the germline J gene fills in the rest. The chain is built from TRBV3 and TRBJ2-7; TRBD1 aligns across 7 bases. V gave up 4 bases and J gave up 7 bases; unmatched junction bases: 4. The CDR3 loop spans 12 amino acids. Germline CDR1 is SNHLY and CDR2 is FYNGKV (reference sequence). CDR3 region: CASSSQGREQYF. The DNA read from the CDR3 is TGTGCCAGCAGCTCACAGGGGCGGGAACAGTAC. Variable domain in full (rest from reference TRBV3 and TRBJ2-7): GPKVLQIPSHQIIDMGQMVTLNCDPVSNHLYFYWYKQILGQQMEFLVNFYNGKVMEKSKLFKDQFSVERPDGSYFTLKIQPTALEDSAVYFCASSSQGREQYFGPGTRLTVL.

The count of this clone is one. Gene and germline names: mouse. Coverage ceases 1 residue before the CDR3 finishes, and the germline J gene fills in the end. The chain is built from TRBV16 and TRBJ2-3; 7 positions agree with TRBD2. With V trimmed by 1 base and J by 0 bases, 1 base remained unmatched. This CDR3 has 15 amino acids. Germline-derived CDR1 and CDR2 are SGHSA and FRNQAP. The part of the CDR3 DNA that was read is TGTGCAAGCAGCTTAGGGGGGGGTAGTGCAGAAACGCTGTAT. The encoded protein is CASSLGGGSAETLY. The entire CDR3 protein is CASSLGGGSAETLYF.

This clone was counted between two and nine times. Germline and genes here are mouse. The read ends 1 residue before the CDR3 terminus; that terminus is restored from the germline J gene. This rearrangement joins TRBV31 to TRBJ2-2; 10 bases line up with TRBD2. Per germline, CDR1 GKSSPN and CDR2 SITVG. The CDR3 sequence is 17 residues long. Losses at the gene ends were 0 bases for V and 2 bases for J; bases not matched to a gene: 6. CDR3 bases read: TGTGCCTGGAGTCTCCAGACTGGGGGGTCCAACACCGGGCAGCTCTAC. Translated: CAWSLQTGGSNTGQLY. The CDR3 in full is CAWSLQTGGSNTGQLYF.